These T cell receptor beta chains were read from a single sample in a study of T cell repertoires in cytomegalovirus infection. TCRdb reprocessed the reads via MiXCR and lists one record per CDR3 protein. The top ten clones hold 15% to 20% of a sample with about 160,000 distinct CDR3 sequences, 17% of them seen once. The sample taken for sequencing was CD8+ T cells from PBMCs. The receptors originated from a human donor in good health (CMV status not recorded). Some clones in this sample may be carry-over from other donors' samples. CDR3s include the opening cysteine and the closing phenylalanine or tryptophan.

J,V,CDR3
TRBJ2-1,TRBV4-3,CASSHQGRVISSYNEQFF
TRBJ2-3,TRBV4-3,CASSQEFTDTQYF
TRBJ1-1,TRBV19,CASSIGDRRWTEAFF
TRBJ2-5,TRBV5-1,CASAEGLPEETQYF
TRBJ1-1,TRBV19,CASSKMNTEAFF
TRBJ1-5,TRBV6-5,CASSPQLGNQPQHF
TRBJ2-1,TRBV12-3/TRBV12-4,CASSFEGSSYNEQFF
TRBJ2-3,TRBV20-1,CSAPRTDTQYF
TRBJ2-2,TRBV7-6,CASSQREAGELFF
TRBJ1-4,TRBV7-2,CASRDSGSRYGEKLFF
TRBJ2-7,TRBV7-2,CASRAGSAFYEQYF
TRBJ1-1,TRBV7-9,CARIQLVGWEGEAFF
TRBJ1-5,TRBV28,CASSREGVYQPQHF
TRBJ1-5,TRBV7-2,CASSTDRGLNQPQHF
TRBJ2-7,TRBV28,CASSLYWTEDSYEQYF
TRBJ2-4,TRBV6-2/TRBV6-3,CASSYSTEDAENSQYF
TRBJ1-2,TRBV7-6,CASSLRPGQGNYGYTF
TRBJ2-7,TRBV29-1,CSVEQSKTGTSSYEQYF
TRBJ2-1,TRBV12-3/TRBV12-4,CASWDGGGNEQFF
TRBJ2-5,TRBV7-2,CASSLALGEGAAQYF
TRBJ2-1,TRBV25-1,CATSYGNEQFF
TRBJ2-1,TRBV29-1,CSTLAGEGYNEQFF
TRBJ1-6,TRBV28,CASSLTSYNSPLHF
TRBJ2-1,TRBV6-5,CASSYSIQGGVVHNEQFF
TRBJ1-5,TRBV12-3/TRBV12-4,CASSLDRYNQPQHF
TRBJ2-7,TRBV7-2,CASSLSDGISYEQYF
TRBJ1-4,TRBV19,CASSIPGDIEKLFF
TRBJ2-7,TRBV7-8,CASSIGGREQYF
TRBJ2-1,TRBV7-3,CASSTPDRGHNEQFF
TRBJ2-1,TRBV7-3,CASSLTPLSGVSYNEQFF
TRBJ2-5,TRBV25-1,CASSDYSSGRYQETQYF
TRBJ1-2,TRBV6-2/TRBV6-3,CASSSTGYYGYTF
TRBJ2-2,TRBV7-8,CASTPGGSGGELFF
TRBJ1-4,TRBV4-3,CASSQDREDREKLFF
TRBJ2-3,TRBV7-2,CASSWDPELGSFDTQYF
TRBJ2-1,TRBV27,CASSLGQGAEQFF
TRBJ2-5,TRBV29-1,CSDRRGETQYF